A single sample is the source of the 23 T cell receptor beta chains below, sequenced in a study of human T cells and chemical hapten exposure. TCRdb processed the RACE reads anew with MiXCR; each CDR3 protein has one entry. The data contain 330,000 or so distinct CDR3 sequences, about 6% of them singletons. Regarding time point: patch test 2, 6 weeks after DPC sensitization. Treatment noted: therapeutic diphenylcyclopropenone sensitization with weekly scalp DPC. The material was whole blood, obtained in connection with sensitization to the hapten diphenylcyclopropenone (DPC). The receptor source for this set is a young woman with alopecia areata. Some clones in this sample may be carry-over from other donors' samples.

This sequence joins TRBV4-3 and TRBJ2-3; 11 bases line up with TRBD2. The germline gives CDR1 LGHNA, CDR2 YSLEER. This CDR3 region has 15 residues. The ends lost 1 base at V and 11 bases at J; junction bases unmatched: 8. CDR3 coding DNA: TGCGCCAGCAGCCAAGTTAGCGGGGGGGGCAAGCGGCAGTATTTT. Translating it yields CASSQVSGGGKRQYF.

This chain connects TRBV7-8 to TRBJ1-5, with TRBD1 matching 7 bases. The germline V gene encodes CDR1 SGHVS and CDR2 FQNEAQ. The trim removed 10 bases at V and 2 bases at J, leaving 14 bases unmatched. This CDR3 comprises 16 residues. CDR3 sequence (DNA): TGTGCCACAATGGGAGAGGGGGCGGAAGGCAATCAGCCCCAGCATTTT. Translation gives CATMGEGAEGNQPQHF.

This sequence joins TRBV7-2 and TRBJ1-2; 8 nucleotides agree with TRBD1. CDR3 length: 14 amino acids. V was clipped by 4 bases and J by 5 bases; unmatched bases: 6. Looked up from germline, CDR1 is SGHTA and CDR2 is FQGNSA. The CDR3 DNA follows: TGTGCCAGCAGCTCCACCGGACAGGGATATGGCTACACCTTC. As protein: CASSSTGQGYGYTF. The full variable domain, with the rest looked up from reference TRBV7-2 and TRBJ1-2, is GAGVSQSPSNKVTEKGKDVELRCDPISGHTALYWYRQSLGQGLEFLIYFQGNSAPDKSGLPSDRFSAERTGGSVSTLTIQRTQQEDSAVYLCASSSTGQGYGYTFGSGTRLTVV.

The CDR3 sequence is CASSGTGGGEKLFF. Here the CDR3 DNA reads TGTGCCAGCAGCGGGACAGGGGGCGGTGAAAAACTGTTTTTT. The chain is built from TRBV9 and TRBJ1-4; 11 bases map to TRBD1. V lost 3 bases, J lost 7 bases, and 2 bases stayed unmatched. CDR1 is SGDLS, CDR2 YYNGEE, per germline. This CDR3 comprises 14 residues.

The CDR3 here is CASSFTGADLNTEAFF. In nucleotides, the CDR3 is TGCGCCAGCAGCTTTACGGGGGCAGATTTGAACACTGAAGCTTTCTTT. The chain combines TRBV5-1 with TRBJ1-1, with D perhaps TRBD1 (6 bases). Trimming left V 2 bases short and J 0 bases short, with 14 bases between. The CDR3 is made up of 16 amino acids. The germline V gene has CDR1 SGHRS and CDR2 YFSETQ.

This clonotype was seen a few times. The chain joins TRBV19 to TRBJ2-7, with 7 bases aligning to TRBD1. Trimming took 5 bases from V and 1 from J; bases not matched to a gene: 8. The CDR3 has 15 amino acids. The V gene's germline CDR1 is LNHDA and CDR2 SQIVND (reference sequence). CDR3 sequence (DNA): TGTGCCAGTAGTTCAGCCGGGACAGTGTCCTACGAGCAGTACTTC. Translated: CASSSAGTVSYEQYF.

This clonotype was seen a few times. V gene TRBV15 combines with J gene TRBJ2-1, with D possibly matching TRBD2 (5 bases). This CDR3 is built from 15 residues. The germline CDR1 and CDR2 sequences are LNHNV and YYDKDF (reference sequence). Deletions cut 0 bases from V and 9 bases from J, with 15 bases between. CDR3 protein: CATSRDRLTRGEQFF. As DNA, the CDR3 is TGTGCCACCAGCAGAGATCGATTAACCCGGGGTGAGCAGTTCTTC.

This clonotype occurred many times. The chain has TRBV10-3 and TRBJ2-7; the match to TRBD2 covers 9 bases. The germline gives CDR1 ENHRY, CDR2 SYGVKD. CDR3 length: 14 amino acids. Losses at the gene ends were 11 bases for V and 1 base for J; bases not matched to a gene: 9. CDR3 DNA: TGTGCCTCCCAGAAGACTAGCGGATCCTACGAGCAGTACTTC. It specifies CASQKTSGSYEQYF.

There are a few counts of this clonotype. DNA for the CDR3: TGCAGCGTTGAATGGGAAACCGGGGAGCTGTTTTTT. This gives the protein CSVEWETGELFF. The chain is built from TRBV29-1 and TRBJ2-2, with unresolved D. In germline, CDR1 is SQVTM, CDR2 ANQGSEA. This CDR3 comprises 12 residues. V lost 2 bases and J lost 5, with 6 bases in between.

This sequence joins TRBV29-1 and TRBJ1-1; TRBD1 agrees at 8 bases. Trimming cost V 5 bases and J 4 bases; bases outside gene matches: 9. Looked up from germline, CDR1 is SQVTM and CDR2 is ANQGSEA. The CDR3 totals 14 residues. The chain's CDR3 is CSVRTGNVGTEAFF. The CDR3 nucleotides read TGCAGCGTTCGGACAGGGAACGTGGGCACTGAAGCTTTCTTT.

The chain combines TRBV27 with TRBJ2-7, with D perhaps matching TRBD1 (5 bases). The CDR3 runs to 13 residues. The ends were cut back, 4 bases at V and 3 bases at J, with 10 bases in the middle. CDR1 and CDR2 (germline): MNHEY, SMNVEV (reference sequence). CDR3 sequence reads: CASSSGLYYEQYF. The CDR3 DNA reads as TGTGCCAGCAGTTCAGGGTTGTACTACGAGCAGTACTTC.

This clonotype was picked up many times. The chain uses TRBV6-4 and TRBJ2-2; 7 positions match TRBD1. The CDR3 sequence is 14 residues long. The trim removed 3 bases at V and 7 bases at J, leaving 5 bases unmatched. Germline assignment: CDR1 MRHNA and CDR2 SNTAGT. CDR3 region: CASSDSQGIGELFF. CDR3 sequence (DNA): TGTGCCAGCAGTGATTCACAGGGGATCGGGGAGCTGTTTTTT.

As DNA, the CDR3 is TGCGCCAGCAGCTCTACTATGGGGACAGATACGCAGTATTTT. Translated, it gives CASSSTMGTDTQYF. V usage is TRBV5-1 and J usage is TRBJ2-3, with D unclear. The CDR3 runs to 14 residues. Trimming left V 3 bases short and J 3 bases short, with 11 bases between. The germline CDR1 and CDR2 sequences are SGHRS and YFSETQ.

This clonotype was detected only a few times. The chain is built from TRBV28 and TRBJ2-7; the D call may be TRBD1 or TRBD2 (5 bases each). The CDR3 is made up of 12 amino acids. Germline CDR1 MDHEN, CDR2 SYDVKM. V dropped 6 bases and J dropped 8 bases, with 14 bases sitting between them. This CDR3 reads CASSPGRPKQYF. The CDR3 DNA reads TGTGCCAGCAGCCCGGGACGGCCTAAGCAGTACTTC.

The gene calls are TRBV28 and TRBJ2-2; unclear D gene. The germline V and J ends were trimmed by 8 bases and 5 bases, with 21 bases remaining between them. The CDR3 is made up of 16 amino acids. CDR1 MDHEN and CDR2 SYDVKM come from the germline V gene. The CDR3 bases are TGTGCCAGCCAGAGGACCTTCGGTACGGAGACCGGGGAGCTGTTTTTT. This translates into CASQRTFGTETGELFF.

This sequence joins TRBV4-1 and TRBJ2-3; the match to TRBD1 covers 8 bases. Germline values: CDR1 MGHRA, CDR2 YSYEKL. The CDR3 is made up of 17 amino acids. V trimming: 1 base; J trimming: 4 bases; junction bases outside the gene matches: 10. The CDR3: CASSQGRGLERSDTQYF. CDR3 DNA: TGCGCCAGCAGCCAAGGCAGGGGGCTCGAACGATCAGATACGCAGTATTTT.

This clonotype occurred many times. V is TRBV4-2 and J is TRBJ2-5; D not resolved. The CDR3 is made up of 13 amino acids. Deletions cut 0 bases from V and 8 bases from J, with 10 bases between. The germline gives CDR1 LGHNA, CDR2 YNFKEQ. The CDR3 region has the DNA TGTGCCAGCAGCCAAGAATTCTCGACAACCCAGTACTTC. Residues: CASSQEFSTTQYF.

This clonotype was counted ten times or more. This rearrangement joins TRBV6-6 to TRBJ1-5; 9 bases match TRBD1. The CDR3 contains 17 residues. The V gene's germline CDR1 is MNHNY and CDR2 SVGAGI (reference sequence). The ends lost 4 bases at V and 1 base at J; junction bases unmatched: 8. The CDR3 nucleotides are TGTGCCAGCAGTTCGCCTCCCGGACAGGGGAGCAATCAGCCCCAGCATTTT. Its translation is CASSSPPGQGSNQPQHF.

About this clonotype: It may be a read error: a sequence one base away is much more abundant. The V call is TRBV29-1, the J call TRBJ1-5; D unresolved. Trimming cost V 8 bases and J 14 bases, with 19 bases left between them. Germline lookup yields CDR1 SQVTM and CDR2 ANQGSEA. The CDR3 length is 11 residues. CDR3 nucleotide sequence: TGCAGCTCTCACGACCGGCTTTTAAAGCATTTT. Translation: CSSHDRLLKHF.

For this clonotype: An end of the junction differs from the germline gene, which may be a read error. The chain couples TRBV4-2 to TRBJ1-2, with TRBD1 matching 8 bases. The CDR3 runs 16 residues. Germline CDR1 LGHNA, CDR2 YNFKEQ. DNA for the CDR3: TGTGCCAGCAGCCACAGGGGGCGGGAGGCTAACCATGGCTACACCTTC. It yields the protein CASSHRGREANHGYTF.

This clonotype was found many times. The J gene is TRBJ1-4, the V gene TRBV6-6, with TRBD1 identical over 7 bases. Germline CDR1 reads MNHNY; CDR2 reads SVGAGI (reference sequence). This CDR3 contains 13 residues. V dropped 4 bases and J dropped 8; count of bases not matched to a gene: 4. The CDR3 bases are TGTGCCAGCAGTTCCGGGACAGCAGAAAAACTGTTTTTT. Encoded protein: CASSSGTAEKLFF.

The rearrangement uses TRBV9 and TRBJ2-7; D possibly corresponds to TRBD1 (6 bases). The CDR3 length is 16 residues. Looked up from germline, CDR1 is SGDLS and CDR2 is YYNGEE. The V end lost 0 bases, the J end lost 5 bases, and 18 bases lay between the germline ends. CDR3 loop: CASSVGTGTFSDEQYF. The CDR3 nucleotides read TGTGCCAGCAGCGTAGGAACAGGGACCTTCTCGGACGAGCAGTACTTC.

On this clonotype itself: Its ends do not fully match the called genes, so a read error is possible. This chain connects TRBV3-1 to TRBJ1-1; 7 bases fit TRBD1. CDR1 and CDR2 from the germline V gene are LGHDT and YNNKEL (reference sequence). The CDR3 runs to 13 residues. In DNA, the CDR3 is TGTGCCAGCAGCCAAGAAACAGGGGCTGAGGCTTTCTTT. This encodes CASSQETGAEAFF.